What follows are 30 T cell receptor beta chains derived from one specimen sequenced in a study of T cells after posttransplantation cyclophosphamide. TCRdb's copy holds only in-frame clones and misses some; the assay was immunoSEQ multiplex PCR. Observed in the sample are roughly 40,000 clones, none of them singletons. Sequencing input: PBMCs. These receptors were obtained from a woman aged 45 to 65 in good health and a related stem cell transplant donor.

This clone was recorded at least ten times. This chain uses TRBV15 with TRBJ1-6, with TRBD1 as a possible D gene (6 bases). The CDR3 has 16 amino acids. V was pared by 2 bases and J by 4 bases, with 12 bases between. Germline-derived CDR1 and CDR2 are LNHNV and YYDKDF (reference sequence). The CDR3 loop reads CATSRQGTMYNSPLHF. The CDR3 DNA reads TGTGCCACCAGCAGACAGGGGACTATGTATAATTCACCCCTCCACTTT.

This clone has a count of ten or more. CDR3 sequence reads: CASSTQGRGTEAFF. The CDR3 DNA reads as TGTGCCAGCAGCACCCAGGGTCGCGGCACTGAAGCTTTCTTT. The chain links TRBV7-3 to TRBJ1-1, with D maybe TRBD1 (5 bases). V lost 5 bases, J lost 4 bases, and 14 bases lay in between. This CDR3 region has 14 residues. Per germline, CDR1 SGHTA and CDR2 FQGTGA.

This clone was detected many times. V and J are TRBV30 and TRBJ2-3; D possibly corresponds to TRBD1 (6 bases). Germline lookup yields CDR1 GTSNPN and CDR2 SVGIG (reference sequence). V lost 1 base to trimming and J lost 5 bases, with 16 bases between them. The CDR3 runs 15 residues. The CDR3 sequence is CAWSGVFKGEDTQYF. CDR3 DNA: TGTGCCTGGAGTGGGGTGTTTAAGGGGGAAGATACGCAGTATTTT.

The table lists this clone with many counts. The chain has TRBV27 and TRBJ1-5, with D possibly being TRBD1 (6 bases). This CDR3 is 21 amino acids long. The V end was cut by 5 bases, the J end by 1 base, with 30 bases between. From germline, CDR1 is MNHEY and CDR2 SMNVEV (reference sequence). The CDR3 is CASSPLLLRGPGSLSNQPQHF. The CDR3 region has the DNA TGTGCCAGCAGTCCATTATTACTCAGGGGTCCCGGGTCCTTAAGCAATCAGCCCCAGCATTTT.

This clone was found many times. CDR3 protein: CASSLPALRSTQYF. The CDR3 coding sequence is TGTGCCAGCAGTTTGCCAGCGCTACGCTCCACGCAGTATTTT. The chain couples TRBV28 to TRBJ2-3; D gene uncertain. The CDR3 runs 14 residues. CDR1 and CDR2 from the germline V gene are MDHEN and SYDVKM. Trimming shortened V by 3 bases and J by 9 bases, and 16 bases separated the two germline ends.

This clone was seen ten or more times. The rearrangement uses TRBV18 and TRBJ1-2, with D hard to call. Germline V gives CDR1 KGHSH, CDR2 LQKENI. V gave up 3 bases and J gave up 1 base, with 6 bases separating them. CDR3 length: 13 residues. The DNA of the CDR3 is TGTGCCAGCTCACCGGACTTTAACTATGGCTACACCTTC. This sequence encodes CASSPDFNYGYTF.

This clone was detected ten times or more. The chain recombines TRBV30 with TRBJ2-7, with TRBD1 as a possible D gene (6 bases). The ends were cut back, 4 bases at V and 3 bases at J, with 16 bases in the middle. Germline CDR1 reads GTSNPN; CDR2 reads SVGIG (reference sequence). This CDR3 has 14 amino acids. The chain's CDR3 is CAWTLGGHLYEQYF. The CDR3 coding sequence is TGTGCCTGGACCCTAGGGGGACACCTCTACGAGCAGTACTTC. Variable domain in full (rest from reference TRBV30 and TRBJ2-7): SQTIHQWPATLVQPVGSPLSLECTVEGTSNPNLYWYRQAAGRGLQLLFYSVGIGQISSEVPQNLSASRPQDRQFILSSKKLLLSDSGFYLCAWTLGGHLYEQYFGPGTRLTVT.

This clone was found a few times. The chain links TRBV5-6 to TRBJ2-5; TRBD1 aligns across 8 bases. Matching the DNA end better, TRBJ2-7 makes the J call doubtful. Germline V gives CDR1 SGHDT, CDR2 YYEEEE. The CDR3 is 15 amino acids. The CDR3 DNA reads as TGTGCCAGCAGCTTGGGGACAGGGAGTCCCTACGAGCAGTACTTC. It translates to CASSLGTGSPYEQYF.

This clone was counted at least ten times. The V call is TRBV10-3, the J call TRBJ2-7; tentatively, D is TRBD1 (6 bases). Trimming took 3 bases from V and 4 from J, leaving 13 bases between them. The CDR3 sequence is 14 residues long. The germline V gene encodes CDR1 ENHRY and CDR2 SYGVKD. The CDR3 is CAISEGGHTYEQYF. The CDR3 DNA follows: TGTGCCATCAGTGAAGGGGGACACACATACGAGCAGTACTTC.

The genes are TRBV5-5 and TRBJ2-5, with TRBD1 as a possible D gene (6 bases). With the DNA end fitting TRBJ2-7 better, the J assignment may be wrong. The germline V gene encodes CDR1 SGHKS and CDR2 YYEKEE (reference sequence). The CDR3 loop spans 12 amino acids. The CDR3 protein is CASSTQGYEQYF. CDR3 DNA: TGTGCCAGCAGCACACAGGGCTACGAGCAGTACTTC.

This clone appeared many times. The chain links TRBV19 to TRBJ2-2; perhaps TRBD2 as D (6 bases). Germline loops: CDR1 LNHDA, CDR2 SQIVND (reference sequence). The CDR3 is 14 residues long. Trimming removed 3 bases at V and 3 bases at J, with 8 bases between. CDR3 in DNA: TGTGCCAGTAGTATGGGGGACTACACCGGGGAGCTGTTTTTT. Translating gives CASSMGDYTGELFF.

This clone was counted at least ten times. The V and J genes are TRBV19 and TRBJ1-5; TRBD1 matches 8 bases. The CDR3 has 16 amino acids. V lost 6 bases to trimming and J lost 0 bases; unmatched junction nucleotides: 7. The germline CDR1 and CDR2 sequences are LNHDA and SQIVND (reference sequence). CDR3 sequence reads: CASSRIQGDSNQPQHF. The CDR3 DNA is TGTGCCAGTAGCCGAATACAGGGGGATAGCAATCAGCCCCAGCATTTT.

The chain recombines TRBV6-6 with TRBJ1-1, with a tentative D call TRBD1 (6 bases). V lost 8 bases, J lost 4 bases, and 8 bases lay in between. The CDR3 has 11 amino acids. Germline assignment: CDR1 MNHNY and CDR2 SVGAGI (reference sequence). The DNA of the CDR3 is TGTGCCAGCGGGACATTCACTGAAGCTTTCTTT. The encoded protein is CASGTFTEAFF.

This clone occurred many times. The chain has TRBV6-6 and TRBJ1-1; no firm D call. V was pared by 0 bases and J by 1 base, with 6 bases between. The CDR3 length is 14 residues. Germline assignment: CDR1 MNHNY and CDR2 SVGAGI (reference sequence). The CDR3 spells CASSYSPGNTEAFF. Here the CDR3 DNA reads TGTGCCAGCAGTTACTCCCCAGGGAACACTGAAGCTTTCTTT.

This clone showed up many times. The rearrangement joins TRBV7-9 to TRBJ1-3; unclear D gene. The CDR3 length is 16 residues. In germline, CDR1 is SEHNR, CDR2 FQNEAQ (reference sequence). The V end lost 5 bases, the J end lost 0 bases, and 14 bases lay between the germline ends. This CDR3 reads CASSRQSGFSGNTIYF. CDR3 bases: TGTGCCAGCAGCAGGCAGTCAGGCTTCTCTGGAAACACCATATATTTT.

This clone was counted many times. CDR3 nucleotide sequence: TGTGCCAGCAGTTCGTACAGGGGAGCCTACGAGCAGTACTTC. It is translated as CASSSYRGAYEQYF. The chain carries TRBV27 and TRBJ2-7, with 7 bases identical to TRBD1. The CDR3 is 14 residues long. The V segment lost 4 bases and the J segment 2 bases; nucleotides outside the gene matches: 5. Germline lookup yields CDR1 MNHEY and CDR2 SMNVEV (reference sequence).

This clone was observed many times. The rearrangement links TRBV18 to TRBJ2-1, with 7 bases that match TRBD2. Germline CDR1 KGHSH, CDR2 LQKENI. V shed 4 bases, J shed 9 bases, and the junction held 3 bases outside the gene matches. The CDR3 is made up of 12 amino acids. This CDR3 is CASSQTGGEQFF. DNA for the CDR3: TGTGCCAGCTCACAAACGGGGGGTGAGCAGTTCTTC.

The table lists this clone with many counts. This chain uses TRBV30 with TRBJ1-5; D call uncertain. Germline assignment: CDR1 GTSNPN and CDR2 SVGIG (reference sequence). V lost 2 bases to trimming and J lost 2 bases, with 16 bases between them. The CDR3 sequence is 16 residues long. CDR3 nucleotides: TGTGCCTGGAGTCTCTCGTCCCGAGGCGGCAATCAGCCCCAGCATTTT. Translation gives CAWSLSSRGGNQPQHF.

This clone was seen at least ten times. In DNA, the CDR3 is TGCGCCAGCAGGCCCGGGGTAAGGGAGGTCTCTGGGGCCAACGTCCTGACTTTC. Protein sequence: CASRPGVREVSGANVLTF. The chain is built from TRBV4-1 and TRBJ2-6; D is perhaps TRBD2 (6 bases). This CDR3 comprises 18 residues. The germline V gene encodes CDR1 MGHRA and CDR2 YSYEKL. V was shortened by 6 bases and J by 0 bases, with 18 bases between the two germline ends.

This clone was observed at least ten times. The chain combines TRBV11-3 with TRBJ1-1, with TRBD1 matching over 8 bases. Germline V gene sequence: CDR1 SGHNT, CDR2 YENEEA. J was trimmed by 0 bases and V by 1 base; bases with no gene match: 13. The length of the CDR3 is 19 residues. The chain's CDR3 is CASSLAGTGRTHMNTEAFF. The CDR3 bases are TGTGCCAGCAGCTTAGCTGGGACAGGCAGAACCCATATGAACACTGAAGCTTTCTTT.

This clone has at least ten counts. The V call is TRBV7-7, the J call TRBJ1-1; D uncertain. Germline-derived CDR1 and CDR2 are SSHAT and FNYEAQ (reference sequence). The ends were cut back, 0 bases at V and 0 bases at J, with 2 bases in the middle. The CDR3 covers 13 residues. The CDR3 loop is CASSLAMNTEAFF. CDR3 DNA sequence: TGTGCCAGCAGCTTAGCTATGAACACTGAAGCTTTCTTT.

In its sample, this clone was seen many times. This rearrangement joins TRBV20-1 to TRBJ2-1; 7 bases are a match to TRBD2. The CDR3 is 11 residues long. Germline V gives CDR1 DFQATT, CDR2 SNEGSKA (reference sequence). The chain's CDR3 is CLTLADNEQFF. CDR3 bases: TGCCTTACCCTAGCGGACAATGAGCAGTTCTTC.

Many counts were recorded for this clone. The chain uses TRBV28 and TRBJ1-5, with 8 bases fitting TRBD1. V dropped 2 bases and J dropped 6; count of bases not matched to a gene: 3. Germline V gives CDR1 MDHEN, CDR2 SYDVKM. This CDR3 has 14 residues. The CDR3 sequence is CASSLTGGSQPQHF. In DNA, the CDR3 is TGTGCCAGCAGTTTAACAGGGGGGAGTCAGCCCCAGCATTTT.

This clone was observed at least ten times. In the same sample, other DNA sequences code for this CDR3. The chain has TRBV21-1 and TRBJ1-6; no check of the table's D call, TRBD1, against the DNA was made. TRBV21-1 is noted as a pseudogene. The CDR3 loop spans 19 amino acids. CDR3 coding DNA: TGTGCCAGCAGCAAAAGAGGCCGGCAGGGTGGCGGCTATAATTCACCCCTCCACTTT. This gives the protein CASSKRGRQGGGYNSPLHF.

In this sample, this clone turned up many times. The V and J genes are TRBV6-5 and TRBJ1-6; D unclear. Germline CDR1 MNHEY, CDR2 SVGAGI. This CDR3 is built from 16 residues. V was pared by 2 bases and J by 4 bases, with 12 bases between. The chain's CDR3 is CASSYRTESYNSPLHF. The CDR3 DNA reads TGTGCCAGCAGTTACAGGACTGAAAGTTATAATTCACCCCTCCACTTT.

This clone appeared many times. This chain uses TRBV5-1 with TRBJ2-7; 10 nucleotides match TRBD2. Germline V gene sequence: CDR1 SGHRS, CDR2 YFSETQ. This CDR3 comprises 16 residues. Trimming at V came to 0 bases and at J to 0 bases, leaving 3 bases not matched to a gene. In DNA, the CDR3 is TGCGCCAGCAGCTTGGGGACTAGCGGTGGCTCCTACGAGCAGTACTTC. It is translated as CASSLGTSGGSYEQYF. The variable domain in full, completed from reference TRBV5-1 and TRBJ2-7, reads KAGVTQTPRYLIKTRGQQVTLSCSPISGHRSVSWYQQTPGQGLQFLFEYFSETQRNKGNFPGRFSGRQFSNSRSEMNVSTLELGDSALYLCASSLGTSGGSYEQYFGPGTRLTVT.

This clone has at least ten counts. The V call is TRBV5-5, the J call TRBJ2-3; 8 nucleotides agree with TRBD2. J lost 3 bases, V lost 4 bases, and 16 bases had no gene match. The CDR3 has 18 residues. CDR1 is SGHKS and CDR2 is YYEKEE in the germline V gene (reference sequence). The CDR3 reads CASSTSLTGAGGTDTQYF. In DNA form, the CDR3 reads TGTGCCAGCAGCACCAGCCTAACCGGGGCGGGGGGTACAGATACGCAGTATTTT.

In this sample, this clone turned up many times. V and J are TRBV4-2 and TRBJ2-7; TRBD2 might be the D (6 bases). V lost 3 bases to trimming and J lost 7 bases, with 19 bases between them. CDR1 and CDR2 from the germline V gene are LGHNA and YNFKEQ. The CDR3 has 15 amino acids. In DNA, the CDR3 is TGTGCCAGCAGCCAGGACCCGGGACTCCTCACAGAGCAGTACTTC. It yields the protein CASSQDPGLLTEQYF.

The chain uses TRBV5-8 and TRBJ2-3; 8 nucleotides line up with TRBD2. The CDR3 has 15 residues. Germline CDR1 SGHTS, CDR2 YDEGEE. Trimming at V came to 3 bases and at J to 3 bases, leaving 6 bases not matched to a gene. CDR3 coding DNA: TGTGCCAGCAGCTCTTCCGGGGGGGCAACAGATACGCAGTATTTT. Translation: CASSSSGGATDTQYF.

This clone turned up a few times. V and J are TRBV7-9 and TRBJ2-3; 16 bases fit TRBD2. CDR3 length equals 19 residues. The germline CDR1 and CDR2 sequences are SEHNR and FQNEAQ (reference sequence). The junction had 9 bases not matched to a gene; V was cut back by 5 bases and J by 1 base. CDR3 bases: TGTGCCAGCAGCCCCGGGGGACTAGCGGGGGGGACCCGCACAGATACGCAGTATTTT. Translation: CASSPGGLAGGTRTDTQYF.